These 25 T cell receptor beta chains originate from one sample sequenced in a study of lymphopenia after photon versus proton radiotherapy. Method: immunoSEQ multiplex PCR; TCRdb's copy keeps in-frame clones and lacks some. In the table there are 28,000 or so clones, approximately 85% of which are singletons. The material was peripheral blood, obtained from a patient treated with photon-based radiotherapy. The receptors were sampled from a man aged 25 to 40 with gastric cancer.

The CDR3 DNA reads TGTGCCAGCAGTTTGGGACAGAACTATGGCTACACCTTC. It yields the protein CASSLGQNYGYTF. This chain uses TRBV27 with TRBJ1-2; TRBD1 aligns across 7 bases. The CDR3 covers 13 residues. Germline V gene data show CDR1 as MNHEY and CDR2 as SMNVEV (reference sequence). Trimming at V came to 3 bases and at J to 2 bases, leaving 0 bases not matched to a gene.

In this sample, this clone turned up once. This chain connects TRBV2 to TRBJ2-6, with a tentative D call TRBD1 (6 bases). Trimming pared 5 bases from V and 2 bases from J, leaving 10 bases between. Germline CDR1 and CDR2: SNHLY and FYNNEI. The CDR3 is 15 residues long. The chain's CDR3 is CASSLQGTGANVLTF. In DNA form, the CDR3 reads TGTGCCAGCAGTCTTCAGGGGACTGGGGCCAACGTCCTGACTTTC.

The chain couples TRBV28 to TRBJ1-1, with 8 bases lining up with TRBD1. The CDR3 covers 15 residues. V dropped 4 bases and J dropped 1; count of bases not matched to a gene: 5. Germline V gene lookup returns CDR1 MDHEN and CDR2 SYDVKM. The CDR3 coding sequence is TGTGCCAGCAGTTCAGGGGGCGCGGGGAACACTGAAGCTTTCTTT. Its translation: CASSSGGAGNTEAFF.

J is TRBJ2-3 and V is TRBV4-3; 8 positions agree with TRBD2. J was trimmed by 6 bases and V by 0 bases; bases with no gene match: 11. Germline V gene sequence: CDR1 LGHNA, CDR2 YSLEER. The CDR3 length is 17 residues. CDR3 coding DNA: TGCGCCAGCAGCCAAGATCGAACTAGCGGAGGCATGGATACGCAGTATTTT. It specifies CASSQDRTSGGMDTQYF.

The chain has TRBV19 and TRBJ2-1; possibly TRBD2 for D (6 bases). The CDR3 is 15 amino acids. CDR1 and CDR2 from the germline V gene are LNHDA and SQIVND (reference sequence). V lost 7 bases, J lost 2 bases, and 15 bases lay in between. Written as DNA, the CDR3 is TGTGCCAGTAAGGCTAGCGAAGGTACCTACAATGAGCAGTTCTTC. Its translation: CASKASEGTYNEQFF.

CDR3 sequence reads: CASSWGADSKSIQYF. For the CDR3, the DNA is TGTGCCAGCAGCTGGGGAGCAGATAGTAAGAGCATTCAGTACTTC. The V gene is TRBV5-5, the J gene TRBJ2-4; perhaps TRBD2 as D (5 bases). The V end was cut by 3 bases, the J end by 9 bases, with 19 bases between. The CDR3 contains 15 residues. In germline, CDR1 is SGHKS, CDR2 YYEKEE (reference sequence).

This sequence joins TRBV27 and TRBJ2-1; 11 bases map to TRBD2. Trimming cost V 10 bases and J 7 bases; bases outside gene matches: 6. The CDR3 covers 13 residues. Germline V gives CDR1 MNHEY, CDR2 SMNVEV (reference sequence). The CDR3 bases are TGTGCCACCTGTTTAGCGGGAGGGAATGAGCAGTTCTTC. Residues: CATCLAGGNEQFF.

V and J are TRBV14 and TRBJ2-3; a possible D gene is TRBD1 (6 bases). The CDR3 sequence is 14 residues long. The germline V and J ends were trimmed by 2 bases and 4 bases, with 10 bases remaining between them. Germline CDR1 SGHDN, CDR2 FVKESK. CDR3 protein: CASSQNRVSDTQYF. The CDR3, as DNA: TGTGCCAGCAGCCAAAACAGGGTATCAGATACGCAGTATTTT.

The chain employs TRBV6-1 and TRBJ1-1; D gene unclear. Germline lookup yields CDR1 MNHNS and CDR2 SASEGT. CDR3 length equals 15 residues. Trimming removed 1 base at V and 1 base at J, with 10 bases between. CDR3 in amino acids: CASSEVLGRNTEAFF. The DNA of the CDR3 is TGTGCCAGCAGTGAAGTATTAGGGAGGAACACTGAAGCTTTCTTT.

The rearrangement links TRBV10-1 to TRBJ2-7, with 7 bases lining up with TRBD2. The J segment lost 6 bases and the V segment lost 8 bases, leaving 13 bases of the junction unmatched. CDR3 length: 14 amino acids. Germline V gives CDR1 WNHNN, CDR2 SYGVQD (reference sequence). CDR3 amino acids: CASQDGGSYGEQYF. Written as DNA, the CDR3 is TGCGCCAGCCAGGACGGCGGGAGTTATGGCGAGCAGTACTTC.

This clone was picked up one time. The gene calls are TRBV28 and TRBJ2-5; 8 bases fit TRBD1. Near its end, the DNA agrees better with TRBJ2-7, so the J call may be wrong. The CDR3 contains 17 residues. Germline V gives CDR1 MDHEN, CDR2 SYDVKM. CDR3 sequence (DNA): TGTGCCAGCAGTTTTCGACAGGGGAGTGGGGTCTACGGCGAGCAGTACTTC. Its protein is CASSFRQGSGVYGEQYF.

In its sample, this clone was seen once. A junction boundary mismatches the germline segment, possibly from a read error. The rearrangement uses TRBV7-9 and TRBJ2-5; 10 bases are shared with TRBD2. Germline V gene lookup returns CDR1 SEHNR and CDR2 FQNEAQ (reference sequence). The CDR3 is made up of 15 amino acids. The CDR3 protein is CASRALLAGEEAQYF. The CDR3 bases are TGTGCCAGCAGGGCCCTTCTAGCGGGAGAAGAGGCCCAGTACTTC.

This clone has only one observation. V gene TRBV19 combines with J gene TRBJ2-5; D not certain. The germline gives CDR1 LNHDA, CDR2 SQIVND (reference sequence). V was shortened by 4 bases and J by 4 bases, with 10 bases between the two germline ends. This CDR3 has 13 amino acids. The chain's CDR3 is CASSTHLVETQYF. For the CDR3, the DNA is TGTGCCAGTAGTACCCACTTGGTAGAGACCCAGTACTTC.

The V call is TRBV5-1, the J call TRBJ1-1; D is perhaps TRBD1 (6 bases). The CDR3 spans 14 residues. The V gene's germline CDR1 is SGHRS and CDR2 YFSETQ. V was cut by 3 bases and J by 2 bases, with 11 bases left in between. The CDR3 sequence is CASSSGTPNTEAFF. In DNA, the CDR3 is TGCGCCAGCAGCTCCGGGACACCTAACACTGAAGCTTTCTTT.

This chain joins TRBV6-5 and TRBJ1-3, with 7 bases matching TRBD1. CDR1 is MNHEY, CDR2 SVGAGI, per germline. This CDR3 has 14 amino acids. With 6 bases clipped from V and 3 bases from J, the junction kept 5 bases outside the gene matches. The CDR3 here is CASRKQGLGNTIYF. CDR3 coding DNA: TGTGCCAGCAGGAAACAGGGGCTTGGAAACACCATATATTTT.

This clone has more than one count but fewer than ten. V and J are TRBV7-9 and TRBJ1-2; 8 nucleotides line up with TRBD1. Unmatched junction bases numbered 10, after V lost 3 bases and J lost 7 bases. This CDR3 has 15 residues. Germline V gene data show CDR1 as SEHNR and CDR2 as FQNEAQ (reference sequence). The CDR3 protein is CASSLSGGVSFGYTF. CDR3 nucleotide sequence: TGTGCCAGCAGCTTGTCAGGGGGCGTTTCGTTTGGCTACACCTTC. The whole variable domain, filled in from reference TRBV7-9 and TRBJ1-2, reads DTGVSQNPRHKITKRGQNVTFRCDPISEHNRLYWYRQTLGQGPEFLTYFQNEAQLEKSRLLSDRFSAERPKGSFSTLEIQRTEQGDSAMYLCASSLSGGVSFGYTFGSGTRLTVV.

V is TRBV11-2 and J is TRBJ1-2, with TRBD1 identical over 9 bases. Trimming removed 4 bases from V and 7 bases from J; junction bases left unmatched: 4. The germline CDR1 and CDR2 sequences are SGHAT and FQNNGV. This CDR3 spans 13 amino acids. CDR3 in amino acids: CASSYGQGFGYTF. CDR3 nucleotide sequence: TGTGCCAGCAGCTACGGACAGGGGTTTGGCTACACCTTC.

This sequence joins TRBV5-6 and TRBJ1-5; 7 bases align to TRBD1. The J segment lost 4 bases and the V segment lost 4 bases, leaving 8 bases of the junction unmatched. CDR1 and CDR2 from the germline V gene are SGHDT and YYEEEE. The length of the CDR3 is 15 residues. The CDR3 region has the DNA TGTGCCAGCAGCGTCTGGGACAGATTAAATCAGCCCCAGCATTTT. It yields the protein CASSVWDRLNQPQHF.

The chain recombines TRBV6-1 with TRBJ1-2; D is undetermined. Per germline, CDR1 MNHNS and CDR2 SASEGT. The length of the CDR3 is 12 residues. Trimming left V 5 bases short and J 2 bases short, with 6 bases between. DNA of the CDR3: TGTGCCAGCAGTTCGGGCAACTATGGCTACACCTTC. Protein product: CASSSGNYGYTF.

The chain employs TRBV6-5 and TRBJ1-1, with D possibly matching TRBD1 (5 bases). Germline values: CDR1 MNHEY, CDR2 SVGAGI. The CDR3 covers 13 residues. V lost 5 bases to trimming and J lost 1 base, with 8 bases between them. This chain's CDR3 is CASSRRANTEAFF. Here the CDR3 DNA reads TGTGCCAGCAGTCGCAGGGCGAACACTGAAGCTTTCTTT.

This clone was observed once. CDR3 sequence: CASSQRGDHGYTF. The CDR3 nucleotides are TGCGCCAGCAGCCAAAGAGGTGATCATGGCTACACCTTC. This sequence joins TRBV5-1 and TRBJ1-2; D gene ambiguous. The CDR3 sequence is 13 residues long. Trimming cost V 4 bases and J 6 bases, with 13 bases left between them. CDR1 SGHRS and CDR2 YFSETQ come from the germline V gene.

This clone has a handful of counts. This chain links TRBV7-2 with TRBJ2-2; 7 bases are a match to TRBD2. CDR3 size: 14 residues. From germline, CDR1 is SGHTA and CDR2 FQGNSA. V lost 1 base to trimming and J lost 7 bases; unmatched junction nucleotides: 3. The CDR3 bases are TGTGCCAGCAGCTTAGGGCGGGACTACGGGGAGCTGTTTTTT. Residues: CASSLGRDYGELFF.

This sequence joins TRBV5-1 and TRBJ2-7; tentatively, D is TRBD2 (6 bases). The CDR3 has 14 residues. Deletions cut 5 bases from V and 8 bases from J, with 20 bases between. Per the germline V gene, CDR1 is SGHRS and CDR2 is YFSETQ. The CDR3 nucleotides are TGCGCCAGCAGAGCTTGGGAGGACGAGGAGAAGCAGTACTTC. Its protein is CASRAWEDEEKQYF. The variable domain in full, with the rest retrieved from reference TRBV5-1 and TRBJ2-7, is KAGVTQTPRYLIKTRGQQVTLSCSPISGHRSVSWYQQTPGQGLQFLFEYFSETQRNKGNFPGRFSGRQFSNSRSEMNVSTLELGDSALYLCASRAWEDEEKQYFGPGTRLTVT.

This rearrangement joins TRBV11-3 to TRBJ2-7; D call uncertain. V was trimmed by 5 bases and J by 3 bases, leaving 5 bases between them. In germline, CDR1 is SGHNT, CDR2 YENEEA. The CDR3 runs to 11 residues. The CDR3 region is CASSRDYEQYF. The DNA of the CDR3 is TGTGCCAGCAGCCGTGACTACGAGCAGTACTTC.

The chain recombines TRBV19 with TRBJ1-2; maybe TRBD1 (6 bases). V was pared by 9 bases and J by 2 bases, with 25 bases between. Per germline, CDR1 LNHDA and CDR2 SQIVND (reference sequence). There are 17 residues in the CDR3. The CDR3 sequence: CASRNPGHGRRNYGYTF. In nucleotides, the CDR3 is TGTGCCAGCCGGAATCCGGGACACGGACGTCGGAACTATGGCTACACCTTC.